The 30 T cell receptor beta chains reported below all come from one sample, sequenced in a study of blood T cell repertoires in COVID-19. Assay used: immunoSEQ multiplex PCR; TCRdb lists only in-frame clones, some missing. The table includes under 130,000 clones, roughly 90% detected once. Sequenced material: peripheral blood. These TCRs come from a woman between 55 and 75 years old with acute or convalescent COVID-19.

J is TRBJ1-4 and V is TRBV28, with D maybe TRBD1 (6 bases). The germline gives CDR1 MDHEN, CDR2 SYDVKM. This CDR3 contains 15 residues. DNA for the CDR3: TGTGCGACCCAGACCGGAAACAGGGCAACGGCAAAACTGTTTTTT. Amino acids: CATQTGNRATAKLFF. Supplemented by reference TRBV28 and TRBJ1-4, the full variable domain reads DVKVTQSSRYLVKRTGEKVFLECVQDMDHENMFWYRQDPGLGLRLIYFSYDVKMKEKGDIPEGYSVSREKKERFSLILESASTNQTSMYLCATQTGNRATAKLFFGSGTQLSVL.

The chain uses TRBV30 and TRBJ1-1; possible D gene TRBD1, 5 bases. V lost 0 bases and J lost 0, with 11 bases in between. CDR3 length equals 15 residues. CDR1 and CDR2 from the germline V gene are GTSNPN and SVGIG (reference sequence). The CDR3 DNA is TGTGCCTGGAGTGTACGGGAGGGACTGAACACTGAAGCTTTCTTT. As protein: CAWSVREGLNTEAFF.

The table lists this clone with a count of one. The chain uses TRBV9 and TRBJ1-6; no clear D gene. The CDR3 consists of 14 residues. The germline V and J ends were trimmed by 0 bases and 7 bases, with 8 bases remaining between them. Germline V gene data show CDR1 as SGDLS and CDR2 as YYNGEE. The CDR3 region has the DNA TGTGCCAGCAGCGTAGACTCACAGAATTCACCCCTCCACTTT. It yields the protein CASSVDSQNSPLHF.

V usage is TRBV11-2 and J usage is TRBJ2-2; 8 bases are a match to TRBD2. V dropped 1 base and J dropped 4; count of bases not matched to a gene: 2. The germline V gene encodes CDR1 SGHAT and CDR2 FQNNGV. The CDR3 extends over 15 amino acids. The CDR3 coding sequence is TGTGCCAGCAGCTTAGCCGGGACTAGCACCGGGGAGCTGTTTTTT. Its translation: CASSLAGTSTGELFF.

This chain joins TRBV5-1 and TRBJ2-1, with D unresolved. The CDR3 is 13 residues long. In germline, CDR1 is SGHRS, CDR2 YFSETQ. V was clipped by 0 bases and J by 5 bases, with 6 bases between them. The CDR3 bases are TGCGCCAGCAGCTTGGGCCAGGACAATGAGCAGTTCTTC. Translation: CASSLGQDNEQFF.

The rearrangement uses TRBV6-6 and TRBJ2-1; TRBD1 matches at 7 bases. In germline, CDR1 is MNHNY, CDR2 SVGAGI (reference sequence). Unmatched junction bases numbered 12, after V lost 5 bases and J lost 5 bases. CDR3 length equals 16 residues. Here the CDR3 DNA reads TGTGCCAGCAGTCCCCTGACCGGGACAGAGGACAATGAGCAGTTCTTC. Protein sequence: CASSPLTGTEDNEQFF.

This clone was detected only once. The rearrangement uses TRBV10-3 and TRBJ1-1; D is undetermined. Between the trimmed V and J ends, which lost 8 bases and 0 bases, there was a span of 10 bases. Germline CDR1 and CDR2: ENHRY and SYGVKD. The CDR3 contains 13 residues. CDR3 DNA sequence: TGTGCCATCGGAAAGGAGCTGAACACTGAAGCTTTCTTT. It codes for CAIGKELNTEAFF.

The chain is built from TRBV28 and TRBJ1-5; 7 positions agree with TRBD1. CDR1 and CDR2 from the germline V gene are MDHEN and SYDVKM. The J segment lost 2 bases and the V segment lost 6 bases, leaving 4 bases of the junction unmatched. CDR3 length: 14 residues. CDR3 amino acids: CASRPGTGNQPQHF. Written as DNA, the CDR3 is TGTGCCAGCAGGCCCGGGACAGGCAATCAGCCCCAGCATTTT.

The V call is TRBV6-1, the J call TRBJ1-1, with D maybe TRBD1 (5 bases). Germline V gene lookup returns CDR1 MNHNS and CDR2 SASEGT. This CDR3 region has 17 residues. Trimming shortened V by 0 bases and J by 1 base, and 15 bases separated the two germline ends. For the CDR3, the DNA is TGTGCCAGCAGTGAAGCGCTGAGGGGACTACGGAACACTGAAGCTTTCTTT. Translation: CASSEALRGLRNTEAFF.

In DNA, the CDR3 is TGTGCCAGCAGCTTGGTTCTCGGGAACACTGAAGCTTTCTTT. Its protein is CASSLVLGNTEAFF. The V gene is TRBV5-5, the J gene TRBJ1-1, with D unclear. The CDR3 loop spans 14 amino acids. Germline CDR1 and CDR2: SGHKS and YYEKEE (reference sequence). V was shortened by 0 bases and J by 1 base, with 7 bases between the two germline ends.

V usage is TRBV6-5 and J usage is TRBJ2-1; 7 bases are shared with TRBD2. Germline loops: CDR1 MNHEY, CDR2 SVGAGI. J gave up 9 bases and V 3 bases, and 5 bases lay outside the gene matches. This CDR3 is 13 amino acids long. Here the CDR3 DNA reads TGTGCCAGCAGTTATATAGCGGGCAGTGAGCAGTTCTTC. It encodes CASSYIAGSEQFF.

The chain uses TRBV7-8 and TRBJ1-4; 9 nucleotides agree with TRBD1. The junction had 10 bases not matched to a gene; V was cut back by 5 bases and J by 9 bases. Germline V CDR1 and CDR2: SGHVS, FQNEAQ. The CDR3 consists of 15 residues. The CDR3 nucleotides are TGTGCCAGCAGCGGCCTTAGGACAGGGGCGCAAAAACTGTTTTTT. Its protein is CASSGLRTGAQKLFF.

V usage is TRBV5-6 and J usage is TRBJ2-7; weak D call: TRBD2 (6 bases). The germline V gene has CDR1 SGHDT and CDR2 YYEEEE. The CDR3 covers 15 residues. The V and J ends lost 4 bases and 0 bases respectively, with 14 bases between them. This CDR3 is CASSPGVTSSYEQYV. In nucleotides, the CDR3 is TGTGCCAGCAGCCCGGGAGTAACCAGCTCCTACGAGCAGTACGTC.

This rearrangement joins TRBV29-1 to TRBJ2-1; 9 bases are shared with TRBD2. V gave up 4 bases and J gave up 10 bases; unmatched junction bases: 14. The germline V gene encodes CDR1 SQVTM and CDR2 ANQGSEA. The CDR3 contains 15 residues. In DNA form, the CDR3 reads TGCAGCGTTGCCGCGACTAGCGGCATAGGGGGGGAGCAGTTCTTC. Its translation: CSVAATSGIGGEQFF.

This chain connects TRBV9 to TRBJ1-2, with TRBD1 matching over 10 bases. The CDR3 runs 14 residues. Per germline, CDR1 SGDLS and CDR2 YYNGEE. V dropped 6 bases and J dropped 5; count of bases not matched to a gene: 7. The DNA for the CDR3 is TGTGCCAGCAAACCGGGACAGGGGCAGTATGGCTACACCTTC. Its translation: CASKPGQGQYGYTF.

The chain employs TRBV19 and TRBJ1-1; D possibly corresponds to TRBD1 (5 bases). The V and J ends lost 6 bases and 4 bases respectively, with 12 bases between them. CDR3 length: 13 residues. Germline CDR1 and CDR2: LNHDA and SQIVND (reference sequence). As DNA, the CDR3 is TGTGCCAGTAGATTGGCGGGGGGCACTGAAGCTTTCTTT. This encodes CASRLAGGTEAFF.

The chain employs TRBV6-5 and TRBJ1-4; TRBD1 aligns across 8 bases. This CDR3 is 15 amino acids long. Germline loops: CDR1 MNHEY, CDR2 SVGAGI. V was pared by 4 bases and J by 7 bases, with 8 bases of the junction left unmatched. CDR3 coding DNA: TGTGCCAGCAGTTCCGACAGGGGTCGTAGTGAAAAACTGTTTTTT. Its translation is CASSSDRGRSEKLFF.

The CDR3 protein is CASSLGFQRGSYNEQFF. The CDR3 DNA is TGTGCCAGCAGTTTAGGATTCCAGAGAGGCTCCTACAATGAGCAGTTCTTC. The rearrangement links TRBV27 to TRBJ2-1, with D uncertain. V was pared by 2 bases and J by 0 bases, with 14 bases between. CDR3 length: 17 amino acids. Germline V CDR1 and CDR2: MNHEY, SMNVEV (reference sequence).

The CDR3 DNA reads as TGTGCCAGCAGTTTCTCAGCGGGAGGGCCCTACGAGCAGTACTTC. Protein: CASSFSAGGPYEQYF. The rearrangement uses TRBV27 and TRBJ2-7, with 10 bases aligning to TRBD2. With 3 bases clipped from V and 2 bases from J, the junction kept 4 bases outside the gene matches. This CDR3 has 15 residues. CDR1 and CDR2 (germline): MNHEY, SMNVEV (reference sequence).

V and J are TRBV7-2 and TRBJ1-4, with D possibly matching TRBD1 (6 bases). The CDR3 covers 14 residues. With 1 base removed from V and 7 bases from J, the gap between germline ends came to 10 bases. Germline assignment: CDR1 SGHTA and CDR2 FQGNSA. This CDR3 reads CASSLEAGVEKLFF. The CDR3 DNA reads TGTGCCAGCAGCTTAGAAGCAGGGGTTGAAAAACTGTTTTTT.

The chain employs TRBV29-1 and TRBJ1-5; perhaps TRBD1 as D (6 bases). V was shortened by 6 bases and J by 4 bases, with 10 bases between the two germline ends. The germline gives CDR1 SQVTM, CDR2 ANQGSEA. This CDR3 is 12 amino acids long. CDR3 residues: CSVGTLNQPQHF. The CDR3 coding sequence is TGCAGCGTCGGGACACTTAATCAGCCCCAGCATTTT.

This clone was picked up a small number of times. This sequence joins TRBV9 and TRBJ1-3, with TRBD1 as a possible D gene (5 bases). The CDR3 extends over 16 amino acids. Trimming left V 0 bases short and J 0 bases short, with 10 bases between. Germline V gene sequence: CDR1 SGDLS, CDR2 YYNGEE. DNA of the CDR3: TGTGCCAGCAGCGTAGCAATAGGGGTCTCTGGAAACACCATATATTTT. Its translation is CASSVAIGVSGNTIYF.

The chain carries TRBV5-8 and TRBJ1-3; TRBD1 is a possible D gene (6 bases). Trimming removed 2 bases at V and 4 bases at J, with 13 bases between. CDR1 and CDR2 (germline): SGHTS, YDEGEE. The CDR3 is 15 amino acids. The CDR3 here is CASSFQGLSGNTIYF. Here the CDR3 DNA reads TGTGCCAGCAGCTTCCAGGGGCTTTCCGGAAACACCATATATTTT.

Written as DNA, the CDR3 is TGTGCCAGCAGCGTAGCCCCGACAGGAAGCAATGAGCAGTTCTTC. The encoded protein is CASSVAPTGSNEQFF. The chain combines TRBV9 with TRBJ2-1; a possible D gene is TRBD1 (6 bases). V lost 0 bases, J lost 6 bases, and 13 bases lay in between. This CDR3 contains 15 residues. CDR1 SGDLS and CDR2 YYNGEE come from the germline V gene.

The chain carries TRBV11-3 and TRBJ2-2, with TRBD2 identical over 9 bases. The V gene end was trimmed by 4 bases and the J gene end by 3 bases; junction bases not matched to a gene: 6. This CDR3 has 16 amino acids. From germline, CDR1 is SGHNT and CDR2 YENEEA. The CDR3 DNA follows: TGTGCCAGCAGCTCTGCTAGCGGGATCGACACCGGGGAGCTGTTTTTT. It translates to CASSSASGIDTGELFF.

CDR3 sequence (DNA): TGTGCCAGCAGTTCCGGACAGGGGAGACCGTCGGGCTACACCTTC. Translation gives CASSSGQGRPSGYTF. The V call is TRBV28, the J call TRBJ1-2, with 9 bases matching TRBD1. CDR1 and CDR2 (germline): MDHEN, SYDVKM. With V trimmed by 4 bases and J by 8 bases, 11 bases remained unmatched. The CDR3 sequence is 15 residues long.

The chain is built from TRBV28 and TRBJ1-1; D gene ambiguous. Germline V lookup: CDR1 MDHEN, CDR2 SYDVKM. The CDR3 sequence is 10 residues long. Trimming took off 8 bases at V and 11 bases at J, with 12 bases between the two ends. This CDR3 is CASGRERAFF. The CDR3 DNA follows: TGTGCCAGCGGTCGGGAGAGGGCTTTCTTT.

The chain is built from TRBV11-3 and TRBJ2-3; D gene uncertain. The CDR3 extends over 14 amino acids. V was clipped by 3 bases and J by 2 bases, with 9 bases between them. CDR1 is SGHNT, CDR2 YENEEA, per germline. The CDR3 DNA reads TGTGCCAGCAGCTTGAAAAAGCCCACAGATACGCAGTATTTT. It yields the protein CASSLKKPTDTQYF.

This clone was recorded only once. This rearrangement joins TRBV19 to TRBJ2-1; D is uncertain. V lost 3 bases to trimming and J lost 0 bases, with 6 bases between them. The CDR3 is 14 amino acids. CDR1 is LNHDA, CDR2 SQIVND, per germline (reference sequence). The CDR3 loop is CASSIPGSYNEQFF. In nucleotides, the CDR3 is TGTGCCAGTAGTATCCCGGGCTCCTACAATGAGCAGTTCTTC.

This clone was counted once. The rearrangement joins TRBV5-1 to TRBJ2-1, with TRBD2 matching 10 bases. Germline V CDR1 and CDR2: SGHRS, YFSETQ. Trimming removed 2 bases from V and 10 bases from J; junction bases left unmatched: 6. The CDR3 length is 14 residues. The CDR3 loop reads CASSFLAGVPEQFF. The CDR3 DNA sequence: TGCGCCAGCAGCTTCCTAGCGGGAGTTCCAGAGCAGTTCTTC.